This TCR beta chain was found in a study of CD8+CD57+ T cells in acquired aplastic anemia (dated by TCRdb to the late 2010s). Background for the entire study: DNA extracted from sorted CD4+ and CD8+ cells had a mean of 3.2 ug, with a range of roughly 0.2 to 27.4 ug. CD8+CD57+ expansion was defined as frequency above the mean frequency observed in healthy subjects. The full study reports these points: Between patients and healthy controls, no significant difference in CD8+ Simpson's diversity was found (P=0.060). Roughly 30 CD8+ CDR3 sequences were shared between patients and controls but appeared highly expressed in patients and within their immunodominant clones.

Patients chosen for sequencing had shown expansion of CD8+CD57+ cells by flow cytometry. Every patient had a diagnosis of severe acquired aplastic anemia based on International Study of Aplastic Anemia and Agranulocytosis and Camitta criteria. Patients had received no therapy at the time of blood sampling. In this study, sorted CD4+ and CD8+ T cells from the blood of healthy subjects and of severe aplastic anemia patients had their TCR repertoires deep-sequenced. Patients were enrolled under clinicaltrials.gov protocols 00001620, 01623167, 00001397, 00071045, 00081523 and 00961064 in the USA. Ficoll-Paque density gradient centrifugation was used to isolate peripheral blood mononuclear cells. CD4+ and CD8+ T cells were sorted by FACS or magnetic beads before DNA extraction. CDR1 and CDR2, looked up from the germline V gene, are SQVTM and ANQGSEA. The CDR3, cysteine through phenylalanine, is 13 amino acids long. The read is trimmed to its CDR3 DNA, 39 bases read in frame from base 1. V and J are trimmed by 4 bases and 6 bases, and the gene matches miss 3 bases of the junction.

This clonotype has at least ten counts. What antigen it recognizes has not been identified. Base-call qualities are not available, and no considerably larger clone is one nucleotide away. TCR beta VDJ combination and CDR3 sequence profiling used genomic DNA as the template. TCR repertoire sequencing was run on an Illumina HiSeq 2000. The published analysis was carried out like this. Repertoire assessment relied on Simpson's diversity index, CDR3 size and DJ length profiles, and TRBV/TRBJ rearrangement plots. The most abundant DNA sequence in the deep sequencing data was defined as the immunodominant clone. CDR3 amino acid sequences were screened for sharing across subjects and compared with published repertoires and the VDJdb database. Using fastp trimming at Q25 and MiXCR clonotype assembly, TCRdb reanalyzed the public sequencing data and kept in-frame beta chains. Each entry merges the rows of one CDR3 protein and shows their most common DNA and genes. In this record, the V and J calls reflect TCRdb's handling and not the investigators' own analysis. In this sample the table shows approximately 40,000 distinct CDR3 sequences, roughly 63% of which occur a single time. The ten largest make up just under 60% of the sample.

The sample taken for sequencing was sorted CD4+, CD8+, or CD8+CD57+ T cells (not recorded which) from PBMCs. This clonotype was obtained from a human donor with aplastic anemia. Recombination joined TRBV29-1 with TRBJ2-2; a stretch of 9 junction bases matches TRBD1. The CDR3 in this case is CSVAQGAAGELFF. The base sequence is TGCAGCGTTGCACAGGGGGCGGCCGGGGAGCTGTTTTTT.